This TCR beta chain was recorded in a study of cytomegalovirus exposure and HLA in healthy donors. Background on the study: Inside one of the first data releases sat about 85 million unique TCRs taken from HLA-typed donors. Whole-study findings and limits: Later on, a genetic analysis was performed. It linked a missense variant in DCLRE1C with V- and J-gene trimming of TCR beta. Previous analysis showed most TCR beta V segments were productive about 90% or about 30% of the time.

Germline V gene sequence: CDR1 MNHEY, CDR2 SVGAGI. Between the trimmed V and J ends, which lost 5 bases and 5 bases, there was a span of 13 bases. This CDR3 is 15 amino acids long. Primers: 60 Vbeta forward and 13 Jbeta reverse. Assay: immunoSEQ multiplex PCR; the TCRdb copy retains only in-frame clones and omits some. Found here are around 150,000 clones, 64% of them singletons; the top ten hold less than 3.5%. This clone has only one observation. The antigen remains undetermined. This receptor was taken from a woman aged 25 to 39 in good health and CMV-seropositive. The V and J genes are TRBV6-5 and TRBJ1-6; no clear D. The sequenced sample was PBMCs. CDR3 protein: CASSRSGGDNSPLHF. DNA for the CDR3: TGTGCCAGCAGTAGGTCCGGCGGGGATAATTCACCCCTCCACTTT.